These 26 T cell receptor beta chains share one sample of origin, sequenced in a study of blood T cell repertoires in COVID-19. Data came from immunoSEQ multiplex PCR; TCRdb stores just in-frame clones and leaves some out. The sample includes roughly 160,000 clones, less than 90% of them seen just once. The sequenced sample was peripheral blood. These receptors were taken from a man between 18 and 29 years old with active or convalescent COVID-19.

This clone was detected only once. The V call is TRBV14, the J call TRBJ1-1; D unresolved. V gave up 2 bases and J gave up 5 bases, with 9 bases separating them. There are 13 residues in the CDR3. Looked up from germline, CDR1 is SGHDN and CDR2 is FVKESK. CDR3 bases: TGTGCCAGCAGCCAATTACCCGGGACTGAAGCTTTCTTT. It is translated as CASSQLPGTEAFF.

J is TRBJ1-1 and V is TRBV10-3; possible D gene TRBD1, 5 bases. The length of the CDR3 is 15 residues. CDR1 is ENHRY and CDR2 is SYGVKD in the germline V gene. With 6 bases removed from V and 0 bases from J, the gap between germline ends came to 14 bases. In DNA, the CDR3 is TGTGCCATCAGCGGCAGTGGCAGGGTGAACACTGAAGCTTTCTTT. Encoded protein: CAISGSGRVNTEAFF.

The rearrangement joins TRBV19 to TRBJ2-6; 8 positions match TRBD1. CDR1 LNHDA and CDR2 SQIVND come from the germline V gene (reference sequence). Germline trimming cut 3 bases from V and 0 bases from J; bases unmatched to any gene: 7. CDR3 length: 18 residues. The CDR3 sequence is CASSMRGQAISGANVLTF. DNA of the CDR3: TGTGCCAGTAGTATGAGGGGACAGGCTATCTCTGGGGCCAACGTCCTGACTTTC.

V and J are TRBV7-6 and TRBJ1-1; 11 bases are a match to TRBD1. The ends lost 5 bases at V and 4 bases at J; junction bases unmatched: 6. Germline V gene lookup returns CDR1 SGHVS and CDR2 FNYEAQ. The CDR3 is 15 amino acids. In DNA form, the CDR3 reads TGTGCCAGCAGCCCGGGGACAGGGGGGATCACTGAAGCTTTCTTT. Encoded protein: CASSPGTGGITEAFF.

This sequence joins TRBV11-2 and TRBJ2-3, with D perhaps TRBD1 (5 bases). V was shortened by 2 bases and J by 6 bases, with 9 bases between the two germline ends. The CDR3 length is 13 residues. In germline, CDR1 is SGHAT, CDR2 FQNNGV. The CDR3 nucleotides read TGTGCCAGCAGCTTACCAAACAGGGATACGCAGTATTTT. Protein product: CASSLPNRDTQYF.

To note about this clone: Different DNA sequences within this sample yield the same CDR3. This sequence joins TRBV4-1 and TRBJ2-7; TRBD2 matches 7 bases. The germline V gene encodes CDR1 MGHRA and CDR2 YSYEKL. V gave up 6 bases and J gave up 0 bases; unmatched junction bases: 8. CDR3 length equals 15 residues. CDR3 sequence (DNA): TGCGCCAGCAGTCCTAGCGGTCTTAGCTCCTACGAGCAGTACTTC. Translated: CASSPSGLSSYEQYF.

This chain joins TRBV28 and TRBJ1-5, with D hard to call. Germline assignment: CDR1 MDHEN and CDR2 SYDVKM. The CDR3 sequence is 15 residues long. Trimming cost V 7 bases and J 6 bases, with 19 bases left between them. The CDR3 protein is CASTTTRRGSQPQHF. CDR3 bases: TGTGCCAGCACTACAACGCGGCGGGGATCTCAGCCCCAGCATTTT.

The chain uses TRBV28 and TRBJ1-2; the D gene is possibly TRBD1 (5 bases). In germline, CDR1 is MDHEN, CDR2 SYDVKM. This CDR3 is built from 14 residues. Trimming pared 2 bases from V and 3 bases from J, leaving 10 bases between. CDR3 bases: TGTGCCAGCAGTTTACAGGGATCTCACTATGGCTACACCTTC. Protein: CASSLQGSHYGYTF.

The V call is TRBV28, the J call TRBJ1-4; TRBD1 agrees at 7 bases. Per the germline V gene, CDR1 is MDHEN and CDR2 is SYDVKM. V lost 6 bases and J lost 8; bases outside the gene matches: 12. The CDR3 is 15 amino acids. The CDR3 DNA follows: TGTGCCAGCAGGTCCAACCGGGACAGCGGGGAAAAACTGTTTTTT. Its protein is CASRSNRDSGEKLFF.

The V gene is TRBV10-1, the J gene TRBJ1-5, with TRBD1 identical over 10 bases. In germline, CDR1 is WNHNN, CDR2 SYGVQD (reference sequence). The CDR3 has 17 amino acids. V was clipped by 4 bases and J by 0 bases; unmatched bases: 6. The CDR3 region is CASSVPGQGHSNQPQHF. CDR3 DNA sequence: TGCGCCAGCAGTGTCCCGGGACAGGGGCATAGCAATCAGCCCCAGCATTTT.

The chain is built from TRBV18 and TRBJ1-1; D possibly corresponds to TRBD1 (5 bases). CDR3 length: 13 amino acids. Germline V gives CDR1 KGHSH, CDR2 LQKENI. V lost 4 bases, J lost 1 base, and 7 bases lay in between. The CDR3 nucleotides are TGTGCCAGCTCACTGGGGGGGAACACTGAAGCTTTCTTT. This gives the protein CASSLGGNTEAFF.

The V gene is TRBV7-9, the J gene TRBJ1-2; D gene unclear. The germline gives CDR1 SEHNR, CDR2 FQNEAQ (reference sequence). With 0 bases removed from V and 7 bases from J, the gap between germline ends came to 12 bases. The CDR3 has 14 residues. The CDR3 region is CASSLAAVRGGYTF. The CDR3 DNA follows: TGTGCCAGCAGCTTAGCGGCAGTCCGTGGTGGCTACACCTTC.

The DNA of the CDR3 is TGTGCCAGCAGTTTAGTAGGGGGACACCCGTCCTACGAGCAGTACTTC. Amino acids: CASSLVGGHPSYEQYF. The rearrangement uses TRBV27 and TRBJ2-7; weak D call: TRBD1 (6 bases). V was pared by 2 bases and J by 1 base, with 15 bases between. The germline V gene has CDR1 MNHEY and CDR2 SMNVEV (reference sequence). The CDR3 runs to 16 residues.

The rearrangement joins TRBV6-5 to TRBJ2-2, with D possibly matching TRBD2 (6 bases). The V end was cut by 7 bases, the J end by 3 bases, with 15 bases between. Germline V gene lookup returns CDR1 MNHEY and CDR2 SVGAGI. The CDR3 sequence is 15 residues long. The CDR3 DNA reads TGTGCCAGCAAGGGGACGGGAGCTCACACCGGGGAGCTGTTTTTT. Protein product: CASKGTGAHTGELFF.

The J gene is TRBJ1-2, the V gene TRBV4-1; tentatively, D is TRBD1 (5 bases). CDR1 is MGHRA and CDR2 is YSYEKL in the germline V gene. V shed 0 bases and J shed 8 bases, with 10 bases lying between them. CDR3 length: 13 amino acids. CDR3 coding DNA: TGCGCCAGCAGCCAAGAGTCAGGGATCGGCTACACCTTC. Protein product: CASSQESGIGYTF.

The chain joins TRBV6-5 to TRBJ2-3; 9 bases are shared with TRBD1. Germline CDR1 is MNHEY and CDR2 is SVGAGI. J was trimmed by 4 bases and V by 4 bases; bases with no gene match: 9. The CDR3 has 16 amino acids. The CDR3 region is CASSSRGDRAADTQYF. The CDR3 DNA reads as TGTGCCAGCAGTTCGCGCGGGGACAGGGCGGCAGATACGCAGTATTTT.

The CDR3 sequence is CASSLARYGGSYGDTQYF. CDR3 in DNA: TGTGCCAGCAGCTTAGCGCGGTATGGGGGGTCCTACGGAGATACGCAGTATTTT. The chain joins TRBV7-2 to TRBJ2-3; TRBD2 might be the D (6 bases). The V gene lost 0 bases and the J gene lost 5 bases, with 21 bases spanning the gap. The CDR3 contains 18 residues. Germline V gene sequence: CDR1 SGHTA, CDR2 FQGNSA. The complete variable domain, with remaining parts taken from reference TRBV7-2 and TRBJ2-3, reads GAGVSQSPSNKVTEKGKDVELRCDPISGHTALYWYRQSLGQGLEFLIYFQGNSAPDKSGLPSDRFSAERTGGSVSTLTIQRTQQEDSAVYLCASSLARYGGSYGDTQYFGPGTRLTVL.

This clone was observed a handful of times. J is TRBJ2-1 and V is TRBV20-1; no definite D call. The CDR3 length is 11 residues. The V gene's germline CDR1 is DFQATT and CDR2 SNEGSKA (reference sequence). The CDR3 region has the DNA TGCAGAACTTCCCCCTACAATGAGCAGTTCTTC. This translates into CRTSPYNEQFF.

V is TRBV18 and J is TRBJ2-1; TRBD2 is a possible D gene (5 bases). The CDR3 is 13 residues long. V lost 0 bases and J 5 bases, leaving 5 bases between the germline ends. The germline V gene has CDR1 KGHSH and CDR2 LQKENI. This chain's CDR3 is CASSPPGDNEQFF. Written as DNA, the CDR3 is TGTGCCAGCTCACCACCCGGGGACAATGAGCAGTTCTTC. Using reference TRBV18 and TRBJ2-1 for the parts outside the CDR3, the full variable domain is NAGVMQNPRHLVRRRGQEARLRCSPMKGHSHVYWYRQLPEEGLKFMVYLQKENIIDESGMPKERFSAEFPKEGPSILRIQQVVRGDSAAYFCASSPPGDNEQFFGPGTRLTVL.

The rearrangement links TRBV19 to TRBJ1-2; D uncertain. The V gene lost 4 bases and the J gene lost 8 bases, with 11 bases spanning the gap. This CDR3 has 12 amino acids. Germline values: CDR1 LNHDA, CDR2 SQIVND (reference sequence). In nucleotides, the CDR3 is TGTGCCAGTAGTACACGGGATCGGGGCTACACCTTC. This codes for CASSTRDRGYTF.

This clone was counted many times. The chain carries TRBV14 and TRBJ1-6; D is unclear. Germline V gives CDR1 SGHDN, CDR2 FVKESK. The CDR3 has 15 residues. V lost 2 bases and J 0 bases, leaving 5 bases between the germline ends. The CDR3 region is CASSQWSSYNSPLHF. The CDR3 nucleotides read TGTGCCAGCAGCCAATGGAGCTCCTATAATTCACCCCTCCACTTT.

The CDR3 nucleotides are TGTGCCAGCTCACCAGAACCCGGTGACAGCGATCGCTATGGCTACACCTTC. This codes for CASSPEPGDSDRYGYTF. The chain carries TRBV18 and TRBJ1-2, with a weak D call TRBD1 (5 bases). CDR1 and CDR2 from the germline V gene are KGHSH and LQKENI. V was pared by 2 bases and J by 4 bases, with 20 bases between. The CDR3 consists of 17 residues.

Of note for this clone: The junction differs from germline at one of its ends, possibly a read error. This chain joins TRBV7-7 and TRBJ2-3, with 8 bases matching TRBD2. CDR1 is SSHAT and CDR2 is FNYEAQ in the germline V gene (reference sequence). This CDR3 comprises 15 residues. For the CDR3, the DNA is TGTGCTAGCAGCATCTCTAGCGGGAGCACAGATACGCAGTATTTT. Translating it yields CASSISSGSTDTQYF.

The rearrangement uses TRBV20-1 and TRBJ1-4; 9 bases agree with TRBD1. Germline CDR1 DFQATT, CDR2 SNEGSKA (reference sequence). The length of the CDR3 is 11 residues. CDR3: CMGQGGEKLFF. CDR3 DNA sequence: TGCATGGGACAGGGTGGTGAAAAACTGTTTTTT.

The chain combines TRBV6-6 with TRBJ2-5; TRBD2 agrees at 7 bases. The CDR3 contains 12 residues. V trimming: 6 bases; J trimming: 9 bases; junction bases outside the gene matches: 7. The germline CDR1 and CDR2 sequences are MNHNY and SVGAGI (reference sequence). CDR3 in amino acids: CASRSLGGSQYF. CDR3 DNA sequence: TGTGCCAGCAGGTCTTTGGGGGGGTCCCAGTACTTC.

The CDR3 nucleotides read TGTGCCAGCAGCCCTCGTCTGGACAGCACCGGGGAGCTGTTTTTT. It is translated as CASSPRLDSTGELFF. This rearrangement joins TRBV21-1 to TRBJ2-2; the table's TRBD1 call for D was not verified on the DNA. TRBV21-1 is noted as a pseudogene. The CDR3 extends over 15 amino acids.